These 9 T cell receptor beta chains share one sample of origin, sequenced in a study of T cell responses to AZD1222 COVID-19 vaccine. The protocol was immunoSEQ multiplex PCR, while the TCRdb copy is restricted to in-frame clones and leaves out a portion. The sample holds about 150,000 clones, around nine tenths seen once. This specimen was peripheral blood, taken on day 0 of AZD1222 vaccination. The receptors shown here come from an adult in good health.

The V and J genes are TRBV6-5 and TRBJ1-1; D might be TRBD1 (5 bases). Trimming left V 8 bases short and J 4 bases short, with 20 bases between. Germline V gene data show CDR1 as MNHEY and CDR2 as SVGAGI. The CDR3 length is 15 residues. For the CDR3, the DNA is TGTGCCAGCCGCCGGGACGCCGGAGGAGGCACTGAAGCTTTCTTT. It translates to CASRRDAGGGTEAFF.

This clone has a single count. The chain links TRBV6-6 to TRBJ1-6; 8 nucleotides align to TRBD1. This CDR3 is 16 amino acids long. J was trimmed by 9 bases and V by 6 bases; bases with no gene match: 13. CDR1 MNHNY and CDR2 SVGAGI come from the germline V gene (reference sequence). In nucleotides, the CDR3 is TGTGCCAGCAGAGACCCCAGGGGGCAAGGGGGTTCACCCCTCCACTTT. It translates to CASRDPRGQGGSPLHF.

The chain links TRBV6-1 to TRBJ2-1; D might be TRBD1 (6 bases). CDR3 length: 16 amino acids. V was pared by 2 bases and J by 8 bases, with 19 bases between. From germline, CDR1 is MNHNS and CDR2 SASEGT. As DNA, the CDR3 is TGTGCCAGCAGTGAACTTTGGGGGAAGACAGGCGATGAGCAGTTCTTC. This codes for CASSELWGKTGDEQFF.

The J gene is TRBJ2-7, the V gene TRBV5-1; D is perhaps TRBD1 (6 bases). The CDR3 contains 14 residues. CDR1 SGHRS and CDR2 YFSETQ come from the germline V gene. V was cut by 0 bases and J by 5 bases, with 12 bases left in between. This CDR3 reads CASSLDRVLDEQYF. As DNA, the CDR3 is TGCGCCAGCAGCTTGGACAGGGTACTCGACGAGCAGTACTTC.

The chain carries TRBV10-1 and TRBJ1-6, with 7 bases matching TRBD1. Unmatched junction bases numbered 5, after V lost 7 bases and J lost 5 bases. The CDR3 contains 14 residues. In germline, CDR1 is WNHNN, CDR2 SYGVQD (reference sequence). DNA of the CDR3: TGCGCCAGCACAAGGGACAGCCATAATTCACCCCTCCACTTT. Its protein is CASTRDSHNSPLHF.

The rearrangement links TRBV6-6 to TRBJ1-2; 7 bases fit TRBD1. J lost 10 bases, V lost 0 bases, and 5 bases had no gene match. The length of the CDR3 is 13 residues. Germline CDR1 and CDR2: MNHNY and SVGAGI (reference sequence). CDR3 region: CASSYSGTEVYTF. For the CDR3, the DNA is TGTGCCAGCAGTTACTCGGGGACAGAGGTCTACACCTTC.

This sequence joins TRBV28 and TRBJ1-2; weak D call: TRBD1 (5 bases). Germline V gene lookup returns CDR1 MDHEN and CDR2 SYDVKM. Trimming removed 8 bases from V and 3 bases from J, with 16 bases in between. The CDR3 contains 14 residues. The CDR3 protein is CASARGSLYYGYTF. In DNA form, the CDR3 reads TGTGCCAGCGCCCGGGGCAGTCTCTACTATGGCTACACCTTC.

This chain connects TRBV5-1 to TRBJ1-1, with D uncertain. Trimming cost V 1 base and J 1 base, with 8 bases left between them. The CDR3 extends over 14 amino acids. Per the germline V gene, CDR1 is SGHRS and CDR2 is YFSETQ. The chain's CDR3 is CASSLQVENTEAFF. In nucleotides, the CDR3 is TGCGCCAGCAGCTTGCAGGTAGAGAACACTGAAGCTTTCTTT.

This sequence joins TRBV2 and TRBJ1-2; unclear D gene. Germline V gives CDR1 SNHLY, CDR2 FYNNEI. The CDR3 consists of 14 residues. Trimming shortened V by 1 base and J by 2 bases, and 8 bases separated the two germline ends. This CDR3 is CASSEGQENYGYTF. The CDR3 bases are TGTGCCAGCAGTGAAGGGCAGGAGAACTATGGCTACACCTTC.